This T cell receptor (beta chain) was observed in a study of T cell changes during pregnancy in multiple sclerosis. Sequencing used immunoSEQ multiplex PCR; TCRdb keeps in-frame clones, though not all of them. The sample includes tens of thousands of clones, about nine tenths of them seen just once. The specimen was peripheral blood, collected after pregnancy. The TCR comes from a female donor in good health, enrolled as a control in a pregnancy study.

CDR3: CAWDRGGSPYNEQFF. The CDR3 nucleotides read TGTGCCTGGGATCGGGGGGGGTCCCCCTACAATGAGCAGTTCTTC. V gene TRBV30 combines with J gene TRBJ2-1; 8 bases fit TRBD2. Germline CDR1 reads GTSNPN; CDR2 reads SVGIG (reference sequence). The CDR3 runs 15 residues. V dropped 5 bases and J dropped 2; count of bases not matched to a gene: 8.